This note documents a single T cell receptor beta chain sequence. Its antigen is currently unknown. Repertoires were generated with immunoSEQ multiplex PCR, while TCRdb's copy carries only in-frame clones and drops some. This sample has under 300,000 clones; 87% occur once, and the top ten carry approximately 3%. The data were taken from a study of Ad26.COV2.S vaccination and SARS-CoV-2 variants. About the research overall: Enrolled in COV1001, the donor was in the Ad26.COV2.S trial arm, which received the vaccine. General study results and limits: After vaccination, reports described spike-specific CD8+ and CD4+ T cell responses as showing substantial breadth.

The V and J ends lost 0 bases and 7 bases respectively, with 12 bases between them. From germline, CDR1 is MNHEY and CDR2 SVGAGI. This CDR3 has 14 residues. This sample's treatment: around 19 received Ad26.COV2.S at low or high dose, single or two shots; about 5 received placebo; per-sample allocation not given. Sampling was performed 63 days after the first vaccine or placebo injection. The receptor's source is a person between 18 and 59 years old who received the Ad26.COV2.S COVID-19 vaccine or a placebo. The chain is built from TRBV6-5 and TRBJ1-1; tentative D call: TRBD1 (6 bases). Here the sequenced sample was peripheral blood, taken in a trial of Ad26.COV2.S vaccine versus placebo. CDR3 sequence reads: CASSYSLGAYEAFF. CDR3 nucleotide sequence: TGTGCCAGCAGTTACTCATTGGGGGCTTATGAAGCTTTCTTT.